The 15 T cell receptor beta chains listed next were all sequenced from one sample in a study of neoadjuvant anti-PD-1 for oral cavity cancer. TCRdb's copy holds only in-frame clones and misses some; the assay was immunoSEQ multiplex PCR. Altogether roughly 16,000 clones are present, 40% being singletons, with the ten largest covering less than 45%. The sample's time point: after neoadjuvant nivolumab, at surgical resection. The source material was tumor tissue, sampled after nivolumab (anti-PD-1) treatment. The receptors shown here come from a person between 40 and 79 years old with oral cavity squamous cell carcinoma.

The rearrangement uses TRBV5-6 and TRBJ2-5; D unresolved. CDR3 size: 15 residues. The germline V and J ends were trimmed by 2 bases and 5 bases, with 16 bases remaining between them. Per the germline V gene, CDR1 is SGHDT and CDR2 is YYEEEE. The chain's CDR3 is CASSFRTLSRETQYF. DNA for the CDR3: TGTGCCAGCAGCTTCCGGACCCTAAGTCGGGAGACCCAGTACTTC.

This clone turned up a few times. The chain combines TRBV11-2 with TRBJ1-2; D is unclear. CDR1 is SGHAT and CDR2 is FQNNGV in the germline V gene. V dropped 5 bases and J dropped 0 bases, with 7 bases sitting between them. The CDR3 covers 13 residues. CDR3 protein: CASSLQANYGYTF. The CDR3, as DNA: TGTGCCAGCAGCCTACAAGCTAACTATGGCTACACCTTC.

V gene TRBV7-2 combines with J gene TRBJ1-6; D ambiguous. The CDR3 runs to 12 residues. Trimming removed 5 bases at V and 14 bases at J, with 13 bases between. CDR1 and CDR2 (germline): SGHTA, FQGNSA. CDR3 region: CASSLDLSALHF. Here the CDR3 DNA reads TGTGCCAGCAGCCTCGACTTGTCCGCCCTCCACTTT.

The chain uses TRBV28 and TRBJ2-7, with 11 bases aligning to TRBD2. Trimming took 8 bases from V and 7 from J; bases not matched to a gene: 7. Germline V lookup: CDR1 MDHEN, CDR2 SYDVKM. The CDR3 sequence is 13 residues long. As DNA, the CDR3 is TGTGCCAGCGTCTTAGCGGGGGGGCGGGAGCAGTACTTC. Translating it yields CASVLAGGREQYF.

V usage is TRBV9 and J usage is TRBJ2-3, with a possible D match to TRBD2 (6 bases). This CDR3 comprises 14 residues. Looked up from germline, CDR1 is SGDLS and CDR2 is YYNGEE. Trimming removed 0 bases from V and 3 bases from J, with 8 bases in between. The CDR3 loop is CASSVVGRTDTQYF. DNA of the CDR3: TGTGCCAGCAGCGTAGTAGGGAGGACAGATACGCAGTATTTT. The full variable domain, in which reference TRBV9 and TRBJ2-3 provide the parts outside the CDR3, is DSGVTQTPKHLITATGQRVTLRCSPRSGDLSVYWYQQSLDQGLQFLIQYYNGEERAKGNILERFSAQQFPDLHSELNLSSLELGDSALYFCASSVVGRTDTQYFGPGTRLTVL.

The chain is built from TRBV7-8 and TRBJ1-2; D ambiguous. The CDR3 is 13 amino acids. V dropped 5 bases and J dropped 7 bases, with 14 bases sitting between them. Germline lookup yields CDR1 SGHVS and CDR2 FQNEAQ. The CDR3 DNA reads TGTGCCAGCAGCCCCGGTACTTTGAGTGGCTACACCTTC. Residues: CASSPGTLSGYTF.

This sequence joins TRBV9 and TRBJ2-7, with D possibly called TRBD1 or TRBD2 (5 bases each). Trimming took 3 bases from V and 2 from J, leaving 12 bases between them. The CDR3 is 14 residues long. From germline, CDR1 is SGDLS and CDR2 YYNGEE. Here the CDR3 reads CASSAGTETYEQYF. In nucleotides, the CDR3 is TGTGCCAGCAGCGCAGGGACCGAAACCTACGAGCAGTACTTC.

The CDR3 spells CASSSGGGGPQPQHF. CDR3 nucleotide sequence: TGTGCCAGCAGTTCAGGGGGGGGAGGGCCCCAGCCCCAGCATTTT. The rearrangement links TRBV28 to TRBJ1-5, with 7 bases fitting TRBD1. The trim removed 4 bases at V and 7 bases at J, leaving 10 bases unmatched. The CDR3 totals 15 residues. Germline assignment: CDR1 MDHEN and CDR2 SYDVKM.

The J gene is TRBJ2-7, the V gene TRBV27; D perhaps matches TRBD2 (7 bases). This CDR3 spans 16 amino acids. V lost 5 bases to trimming and J lost 2 bases, with 19 bases between them. Germline V gene lookup returns CDR1 MNHEY and CDR2 SMNVEV (reference sequence). This chain's CDR3 is CASSPFPGGGAYEQYF. The CDR3 nucleotides read TGTGCCAGCAGTCCATTCCCCGGAGGGGGGGCCTACGAGCAGTACTTC.

The V call is TRBV7-2, the J call TRBJ1-6; TRBD1 is a possible D gene (6 bases). The V and J ends lost 7 bases and 10 bases respectively, with 20 bases between them. CDR1 and CDR2 (germline): SGHTA, FQGNSA. The CDR3 loop spans 15 amino acids. Here the CDR3 reads CASNPSGTMRSPLHF. In DNA, the CDR3 is TGTGCCAGCAACCCCTCCGGGACAATGAGGTCACCCCTCCACTTT.

This clone was detected a few times. This sequence joins TRBV11-2 and TRBJ1-1; D gene ambiguous. Germline V gene data show CDR1 as SGHAT and CDR2 as FQNNGV. This CDR3 contains 13 residues. V was trimmed by 1 base and J by 5 bases, leaving 8 bases between them. DNA of the CDR3: TGTGCCAGCAGCTTAGGTATTCCTACTGAAGCTTTCTTT. Residues: CASSLGIPTEAFF.

The chain joins TRBV19 to TRBJ1-6, with 7 bases fitting TRBD1. Per germline, CDR1 LNHDA and CDR2 SQIVND (reference sequence). The trim removed 7 bases at V and 10 bases at J, leaving 10 bases unmatched. The CDR3 has 14 amino acids. For the CDR3, the DNA is TGTGCCAGTAACAAGGGACAGCTGAACTCACCCCTCCACTTT. As protein: CASNKGQLNSPLHF.

In its sample, this clone was seen once. The chain is built from TRBV5-1 and TRBJ2-3, with TRBD1 identical over 9 bases. The CDR3 length is 16 residues. CDR1 is SGHRS and CDR2 is YFSETQ in the germline V gene. The V and J ends lost 2 bases and 0 bases, in that order; junction bases with no gene match: 4. The CDR3 sequence: CASSFTGGASTDTQYF. The CDR3 DNA reads as TGCGCCAGCAGCTTTACAGGGGGCGCGAGCACAGATACGCAGTATTTT.

The genes are TRBV30 and TRBJ1-2, with D unclear. The V and J ends lost 4 bases and 4 bases respectively, with 13 bases between them. Germline V gives CDR1 GTSNPN, CDR2 SVGIG (reference sequence). The CDR3 extends over 13 amino acids. CDR3 residues: CAWTLEPLYGYTF. The CDR3, as DNA: TGTGCCTGGACCCTCGAACCCCTCTATGGCTACACCTTC.

This clone has just a few counts. This chain joins TRBV12-5 and TRBJ2-7, with D tentatively TRBD2 (6 bases). The germline V gene encodes CDR1 LGHNT and CDR2 FRNRAP. The CDR3 has 13 residues. V was pared by 3 bases and J by 4 bases, with 10 bases between. Written as DNA, the CDR3 is TGTGCTAGTGGTTTTGATGGAGGGTACGAGCAGTACTTC. This translates into CASGFDGGYEQYF.